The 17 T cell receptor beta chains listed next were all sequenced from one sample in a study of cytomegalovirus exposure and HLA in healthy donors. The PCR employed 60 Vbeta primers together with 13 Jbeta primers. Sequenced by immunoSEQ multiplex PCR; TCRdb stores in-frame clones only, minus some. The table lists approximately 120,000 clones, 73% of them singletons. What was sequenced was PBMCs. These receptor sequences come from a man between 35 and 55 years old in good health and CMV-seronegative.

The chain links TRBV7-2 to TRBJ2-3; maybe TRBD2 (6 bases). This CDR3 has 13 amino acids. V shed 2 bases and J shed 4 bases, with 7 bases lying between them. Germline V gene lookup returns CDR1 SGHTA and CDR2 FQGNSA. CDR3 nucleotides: TGTGCCAGCAGCTTAACTAGCTCAGATACGCAGTATTTT. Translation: CASSLTSSDTQYF.

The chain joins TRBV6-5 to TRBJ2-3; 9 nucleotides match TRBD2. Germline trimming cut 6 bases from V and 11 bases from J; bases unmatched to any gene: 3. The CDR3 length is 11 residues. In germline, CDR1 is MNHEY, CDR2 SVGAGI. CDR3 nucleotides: TGTGCCAGCAGCGATAGCGGGGGGCAGTATTTT. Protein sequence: CASSDSGGQYF.

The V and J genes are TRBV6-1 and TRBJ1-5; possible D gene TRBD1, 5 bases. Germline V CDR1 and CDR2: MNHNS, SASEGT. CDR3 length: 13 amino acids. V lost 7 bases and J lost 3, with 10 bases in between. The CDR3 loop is CASTDSYNQPQHF. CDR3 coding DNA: TGTGCCAGCACCGACAGTTACAATCAGCCCCAGCATTTT.

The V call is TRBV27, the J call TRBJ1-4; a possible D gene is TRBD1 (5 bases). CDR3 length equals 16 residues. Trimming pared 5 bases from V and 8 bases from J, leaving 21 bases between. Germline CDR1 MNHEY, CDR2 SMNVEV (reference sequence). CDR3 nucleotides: TGTGCCAGCAGTCCAACCCTACAGGAATACTACGAAAAACTGTTTTTT. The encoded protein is CASSPTLQEYYEKLFF.

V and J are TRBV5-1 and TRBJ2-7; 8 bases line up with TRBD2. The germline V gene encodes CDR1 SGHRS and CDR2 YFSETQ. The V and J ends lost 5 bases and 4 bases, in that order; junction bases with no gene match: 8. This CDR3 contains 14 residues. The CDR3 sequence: CASSFAGGTYEQYF. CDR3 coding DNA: TGCGCCAGCAGTTTTGCGGGGGGAACTTACGAGCAGTACTTC.

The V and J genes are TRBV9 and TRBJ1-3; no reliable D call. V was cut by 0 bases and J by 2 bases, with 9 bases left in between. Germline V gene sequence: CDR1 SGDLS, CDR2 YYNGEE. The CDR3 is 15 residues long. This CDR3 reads CASSVGGRTGNTIYF. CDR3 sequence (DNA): TGTGCCAGCAGCGTAGGAGGGAGGACTGGAAACACCATATATTTT.

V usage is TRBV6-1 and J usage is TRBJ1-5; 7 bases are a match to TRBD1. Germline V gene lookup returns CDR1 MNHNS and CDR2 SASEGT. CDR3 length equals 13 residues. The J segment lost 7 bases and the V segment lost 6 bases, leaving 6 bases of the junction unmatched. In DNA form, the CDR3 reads TGTGCCAGCAGCGACAGGGACGGACAGCCCCAGCATTTT. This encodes CASSDRDGQPQHF.

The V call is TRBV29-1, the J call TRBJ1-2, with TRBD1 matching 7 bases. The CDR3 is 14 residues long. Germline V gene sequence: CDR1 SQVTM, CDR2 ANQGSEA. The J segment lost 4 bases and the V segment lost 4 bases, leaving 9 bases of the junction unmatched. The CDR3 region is CSVVGRGYGYGYTF. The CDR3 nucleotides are TGCAGCGTTGTGGGCAGGGGGTATGGCTATGGCTACACCTTC.

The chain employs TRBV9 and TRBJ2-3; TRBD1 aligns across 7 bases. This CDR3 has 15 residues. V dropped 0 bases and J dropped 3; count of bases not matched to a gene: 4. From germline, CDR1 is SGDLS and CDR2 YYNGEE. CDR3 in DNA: TGTGCCAGCAGCGTAGCAACAGGGGAAACAGATACGCAGTATTTT. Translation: CASSVATGETDTQYF. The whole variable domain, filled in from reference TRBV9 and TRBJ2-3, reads DSGVTQTPKHLITATGQRVTLRCSPRSGDLSVYWYQQSLDQGLQFLIQYYNGEERAKGNILERFSAQQFPDLHSELNLSSLELGDSALYFCASSVATGETDTQYFGPGTRLTVL.

CDR3 region: CASSLGVSGGPGTGELFF. CDR3 in DNA: TGTGCCAGCAGCTTAGGGGTTAGCGGGGGGCCAGGCACCGGGGAGCTGTTTTTT. J is TRBJ2-2 and V is TRBV7-8, with 10 nucleotides matching TRBD2. Trimming removed 1 base from V and 4 bases from J; junction bases left unmatched: 9. Germline assignment: CDR1 SGHVS and CDR2 FQNEAQ. This CDR3 region has 18 residues.

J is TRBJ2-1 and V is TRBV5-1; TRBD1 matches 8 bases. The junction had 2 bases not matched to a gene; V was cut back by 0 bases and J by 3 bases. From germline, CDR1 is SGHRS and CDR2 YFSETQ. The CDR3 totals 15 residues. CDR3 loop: CASSLGGTGYNEQFF. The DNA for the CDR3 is TGCGCCAGCAGCTTGGGAGGGACAGGCTACAATGAGCAGTTCTTC.

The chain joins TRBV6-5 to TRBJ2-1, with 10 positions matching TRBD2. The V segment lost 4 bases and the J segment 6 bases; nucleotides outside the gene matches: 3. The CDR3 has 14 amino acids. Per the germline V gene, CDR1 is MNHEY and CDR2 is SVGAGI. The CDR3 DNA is TGTGCCAGCAGTTCCAGCGGGGGGGGCAATGAGCAGTTCTTC. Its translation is CASSSSGGGNEQFF.

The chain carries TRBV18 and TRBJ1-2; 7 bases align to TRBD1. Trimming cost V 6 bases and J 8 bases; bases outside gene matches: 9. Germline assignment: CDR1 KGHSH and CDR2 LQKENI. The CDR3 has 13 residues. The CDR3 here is CASSPGQNWGYTF. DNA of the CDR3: TGTGCCAGCTCCCCGGGACAGAATTGGGGCTACACCTTC.

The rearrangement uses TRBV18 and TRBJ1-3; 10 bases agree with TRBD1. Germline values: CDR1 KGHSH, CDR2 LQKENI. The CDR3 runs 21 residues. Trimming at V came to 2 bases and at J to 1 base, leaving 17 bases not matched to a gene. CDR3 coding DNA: TGTGCCAGCTCACCAAGGGACCTTGGGACAGGGGTTCTCCGGTCTGGAAACACCATATATTTT. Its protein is CASSPRDLGTGVLRSGNTIYF.

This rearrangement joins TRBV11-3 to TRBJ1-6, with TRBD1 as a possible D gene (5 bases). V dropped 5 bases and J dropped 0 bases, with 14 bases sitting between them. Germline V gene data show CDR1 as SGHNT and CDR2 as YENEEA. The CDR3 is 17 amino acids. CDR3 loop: CASSPRDGSSYNSPLHF. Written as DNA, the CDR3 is TGTGCCAGCAGCCCTCGGGACGGGAGCTCCTATAATTCACCCCTCCACTTT. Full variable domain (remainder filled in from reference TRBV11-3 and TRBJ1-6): EAGVVQSPRYKIIEKKQPVAFWCNPISGHNTLYWYLQNLGQGPELLIRYENEEAVDDSQLPKDRFSAERLKGVDSTLKIQPAELGDSAVYLCASSPRDGSSYNSPLHFGNGTRLTVT.

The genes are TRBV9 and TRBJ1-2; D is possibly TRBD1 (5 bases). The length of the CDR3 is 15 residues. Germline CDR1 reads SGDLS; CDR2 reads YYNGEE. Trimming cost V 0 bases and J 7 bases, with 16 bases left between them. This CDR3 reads CASSVEDGRGFGYTF. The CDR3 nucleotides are TGTGCCAGCAGCGTAGAGGATGGAAGGGGCTTTGGCTACACCTTC.

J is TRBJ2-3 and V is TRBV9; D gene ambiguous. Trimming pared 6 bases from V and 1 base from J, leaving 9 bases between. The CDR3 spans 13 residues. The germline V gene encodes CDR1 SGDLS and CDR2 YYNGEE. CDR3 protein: CASTYLGTDTQYF. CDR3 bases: TGTGCCAGCACCTACCTGGGCACAGATACGCAGTATTTT.